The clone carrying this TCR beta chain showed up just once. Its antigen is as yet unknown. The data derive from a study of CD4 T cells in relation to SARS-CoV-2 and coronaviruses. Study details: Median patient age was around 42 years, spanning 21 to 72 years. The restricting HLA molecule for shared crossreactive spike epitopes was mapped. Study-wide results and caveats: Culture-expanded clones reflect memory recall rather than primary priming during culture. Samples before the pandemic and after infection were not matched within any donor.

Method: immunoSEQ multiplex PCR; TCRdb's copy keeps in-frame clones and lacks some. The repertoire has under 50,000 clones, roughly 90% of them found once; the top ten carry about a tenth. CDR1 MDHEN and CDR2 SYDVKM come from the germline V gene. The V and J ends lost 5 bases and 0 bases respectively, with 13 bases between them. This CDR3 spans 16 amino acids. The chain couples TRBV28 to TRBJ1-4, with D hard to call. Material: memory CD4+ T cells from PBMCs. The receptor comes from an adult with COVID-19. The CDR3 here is CASSLQTAATNEKLFF. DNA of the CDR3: TGTGCCAGCAGTCTCCAAACAGCTGCAACTAATGAAAAACTGTTTTTT.